This T cell receptor (beta chain) was documented in a study of lymphopenia after photon versus proton radiotherapy. Study-wide results and limits: Post-nadir diversity loss with photons came from oligoclonal expansion, particularly CD8+ Temra cells. Survival link was tested only in deceased patients; proton benefit remains a possibility. In patients who died, overall survival fell as post-nadir TCR diversity dropped more.

CDR3 length: 16 residues. Unmatched junction bases numbered 9, after V lost 3 bases and J lost 9 bases. CDR1 is SNHLY, CDR2 FYNNEI, per germline. Profiling relied on immunoSEQ multiplex PCR, and the TCRdb table lists in-frame clones only, not all of them. The sample yields more than 25,000 clones, around 87% seen once. For this clone: Its cognate antigen is unknown.

The sequences come from peripheral blood, collected from a patient treated with proton-based radiotherapy. The receptor was derived from a woman aged 55-75 years with cholangiocarcinoma. Some clones in this sample may be carry-over from other donors' samples. V gene TRBV2 combines with J gene TRBJ2-1, with 12 bases matching TRBD2. The CDR3 sequence: CASSESASGGAGEQFF. The CDR3 nucleotides read TGTGCCAGCAGTGAGTCGGCTAGCGGGGGGGCCGGTGAGCAGTTCTTC.